The 27 T cell receptor beta chains reported below all come from one sample, sequenced in a study of CD8 T cells in Susac syndrome (dated by TCRdb to about 2019). Library generation was performed with the immunoSEQ multiplex PCR assay. RNA was extracted using the RNeasy kit, and about 0.45 to 1 ug of the RNA was reverse transcribed with random hexamers. In TCRdb, the public reads were trimmed at Q25 with fastp and aligned with MiXCR, with productive beta chains retained. CDR3 protein sequences are deduplicated, and each keeps its most common genes and DNA. This sample lists around 160,000 distinct CDR3 sequences; 93% were detected once. Just over 0.13% of the sample belongs to the ten largest clones. The specimen sequenced was CD4+ T cells from PBMCs. These receptors were obtained from a human donor in good health.

This sequence joins TRBV6-2 or TRBV6-3 and TRBJ2-4, with D unclear. CDR3 size: 14 residues. Germline V lookup: CDR1 MNHEY, CDR2 SVGEGT. The V and J ends lost 6 bases and 5 bases respectively, with 14 bases between them. The DNA of the CDR3 is TGTGCCAGCAGCCTCCGGGCCGAGGAAAACATTCAGTACTTC. Amino acids: CASSLRAEENIQYF.

This chain uses TRBV20-1 with TRBJ1-1, with 9 positions matching TRBD1. The length of the CDR3 is 15 residues. The junction had 7 bases not matched to a gene; V was cut back by 4 bases and J by 1 base. CDR1 is DFQATT, CDR2 SNEGSKA, per germline (reference sequence). In DNA, the CDR3 is TGCAGTGCTACGCACCCGGGACAGGGGAACACTGAAGCTTTCTTT. Translating gives CSATHPGQGNTEAFF.

V is TRBV19 and J is TRBJ2-6; unclear D gene. Germline V gene data show CDR1 as LNHDA and CDR2 as SQIVND (reference sequence). The V gene lost 3 bases and the J gene lost 1 base, with 7 bases spanning the gap. The CDR3 runs 15 residues. This CDR3 reads CASSIQPSGANVLTF. CDR3 DNA sequence: TGTGCCAGTAGTATCCAGCCTTCTGGGGCCAACGTCCTGACTTTC. The full variable domain, completed using reference TRBV19 and TRBJ2-6, is DGGITQSPKYLFRKEGQNVTLSCEQNLNHDAMYWYRQDPGQGLRLIYYSQIVNDFQKGDIAEGYSVSREKKESFPLTVTSAQKNPTAFYLCASSIQPSGANVLTFGAGSRLTVL.

The gene calls are TRBV21-1 and TRBJ2-7; the D call of TRBD2 is as the table states it, not checked on the DNA. TRBV21-1 is a documented pseudogene. CDR3 length equals 16 residues. The CDR3 DNA follows: TGTGCCAGCAGCCCCTCAGGTTGGAGGGAGACCTACGAGCAGTACTTC. This sequence encodes CASSPSGWRETYEQYF.

This clonotype was seen only a few times. The V gene is TRBV3-1, the J gene TRBJ2-7, with TRBD1 as a possible D gene (6 bases). This CDR3 region has 13 residues. Germline CDR1 reads LGHDT; CDR2 reads YNNKEL (reference sequence). The V end was cut by 7 bases, the J end by 4 bases, with 14 bases between. The CDR3 region is CASNTRGSYEQYF. The CDR3, as DNA: TGTGCCAGCAACACCAGGGGTAGTTACGAGCAGTACTTC.

This clonotype came up once. The V call is TRBV10-3, the J call TRBJ1-4; no clear D. The CDR3 sequence is 15 residues long. The germline CDR1 and CDR2 sequences are ENHRY and SYGVKD. Trimming pared 3 bases from V and 2 bases from J, leaving 10 bases between. CDR3 sequence reads: CAISESYSTNEKLFF. The CDR3 coding sequence is TGTGCCATCAGTGAATCGTACAGTACTAATGAAAAACTGTTTTTT.

CDR3 sequence: CASTPGATDTQYF. In DNA, the CDR3 is TGTGCCAGCACGCCCGGGGCGACAGATACGCAGTATTTT. The V and J genes are TRBV18 and TRBJ2-3; D tentatively reads TRBD1 or TRBD2 (5 bases each). V was trimmed by 8 bases and J by 3 bases, leaving 12 bases between them. The CDR3 is 13 residues long. Looked up from germline, CDR1 is KGHSH and CDR2 is LQKENI.

The genes are TRBV6-6 and TRBJ2-7, with TRBD1 matching 7 bases. The V and J ends lost 5 bases and 3 bases, in that order; junction bases with no gene match: 1. The CDR3 covers 12 residues. Germline V gene data show CDR1 as MNHNY and CDR2 as SVGAGI (reference sequence). CDR3 in amino acids: CASSRTGYEQYF. CDR3 DNA sequence: TGTGCCAGCAGTCGGACAGGCTACGAGCAGTACTTC.

The rearrangement joins TRBV5-4 to TRBJ2-5, with D possibly matching TRBD1 (6 bases). Trimming left V 3 bases short and J 5 bases short, with 17 bases between. CDR3 length equals 15 residues. The germline V gene has CDR1 SGHNT and CDR2 YYREEE (reference sequence). In DNA form, the CDR3 reads TGTGCCAGCAGCTCGGACCTACAGGGACCGGAGACCCAGTACTTC. Its translation is CASSSDLQGPETQYF.

This clonotype was found a few times. V and J are TRBV29-1 and TRBJ2-1, with TRBD1 matching over 10 bases. The CDR3 runs 12 residues. The germline V gene has CDR1 SQVTM and CDR2 ANQGSEA. J was trimmed by 9 bases and V by 7 bases; bases with no gene match: 6. The CDR3 reads CSAGTGDGEQFF. CDR3 nucleotides: TGCAGCGCCGGGACAGGGGATGGTGAGCAGTTCTTC.

This clonotype came up once. The V call is TRBV2, the J call TRBJ1-5; 12 positions match TRBD1. The V segment lost 4 bases and the J segment 6 bases; nucleotides outside the gene matches: 13. CDR3 length equals 18 residues. Germline CDR1 reads SNHLY; CDR2 reads FYNNEI. This CDR3 is CASSGHPGQGAFSQPQHF. The DNA for the CDR3 is TGTGCCAGCAGTGGTCACCCGGGACAGGGGGCCTTTAGTCAGCCCCAGCATTTT.

This chain uses TRBV5-1 with TRBJ1-1, with D perhaps matching TRBD1 (6 bases). CDR1 is SGHRS, CDR2 YFSETQ, per germline. V was trimmed by 0 bases and J by 8 bases, leaving 8 bases between them. This CDR3 spans 12 amino acids. This CDR3 reads CASSLEGVEAFF. DNA of the CDR3: TGCGCCAGCAGCTTGGAGGGGGTAGAAGCTTTCTTT.

V and J are TRBV7-9 and TRBJ2-2, with 8 bases identical to TRBD1. V lost 5 bases, J lost 1 base, and 9 bases stayed unmatched. Germline values: CDR1 SEHNR, CDR2 FQNEAQ (reference sequence). CDR3 length: 17 amino acids. Here the CDR3 DNA reads TGTGCCAGCAGCCTTTCAGGGGGCACAGTGAACACCGGGGAGCTGTTTTTT. It codes for CASSLSGGTVNTGELFF.

This clonotype showed up just once. The chain links TRBV19 to TRBJ2-2, with no clear D. The CDR3 has 15 residues. Looked up from germline, CDR1 is LNHDA and CDR2 is SQIVND (reference sequence). The ends were cut back, 2 bases at V and 6 bases at J, with 13 bases in the middle. The CDR3 here is CASSIRPGLAGELFF. In DNA form, the CDR3 reads TGTGCCAGTAGTATAAGGCCCGGGTTAGCCGGGGAGCTGTTTTTT. Full variable domain (missing parts from reference TRBV19 and TRBJ2-2): DGGITQSPKYLFRKEGQNVTLSCEQNLNHDAMYWYRQDPGQGLRLIYYSQIVNDFQKGDIAEGYSVSREKKESFPLTVTSAQKNPTAFYLCASSIRPGLAGELFFGEGSRLTVL.

The rearrangement uses TRBV20-1 and TRBJ1-4, with a possible D match to TRBD1 (5 bases). CDR1 DFQATT and CDR2 SNEGSKA come from the germline V gene (reference sequence). V shed 3 bases and J shed 3 bases, with 14 bases lying between them. The CDR3 runs 15 residues. The CDR3: CSASDSRASNEKLFF. The CDR3 DNA reads as TGCAGTGCTAGTGACTCCAGGGCCTCTAATGAAAAACTGTTTTTT.

This chain uses TRBV5-1 with TRBJ2-5; the D gene is possibly TRBD2 (5 bases). The germline V and J ends were trimmed by 3 bases and 1 base, with 19 bases remaining between them. This CDR3 has 17 amino acids. Germline CDR1 is SGHRS and CDR2 is YFSETQ. As DNA, the CDR3 is TGCGCCAGCAGCTACGGCTATTCGGACTTCAGCCAAGAGACCCAGTACTTC. Amino acid sequence: CASSYGYSDFSQETQYF.

In its sample, this clonotype was seen once. This sequence joins TRBV29-1 and TRBJ2-3; 10 bases match TRBD1. There are 14 residues in the CDR3. The germline V gene has CDR1 SQVTM and CDR2 ANQGSEA. The J segment lost 1 base and the V segment lost 3 bases, leaving 1 base of the junction unmatched. The DNA of the CDR3 is TGCAGCGTTGATGGACAGGGGGGCACAGATACGCAGTATTTT. Translated: CSVDGQGGTDTQYF.

This chain connects TRBV5-1 to TRBJ2-6, with D unresolved. This CDR3 spans 15 amino acids. The V end lost 0 bases, the J end lost 3 bases, and 7 bases lay between the germline ends. Germline CDR1 reads SGHRS; CDR2 reads YFSETQ. The CDR3 DNA reads as TGCGCCAGCAGCTTGGAGGGTTTTGGGGCCAACGTCCTGACTTTC. Amino acids: CASSLEGFGANVLTF.

The rearrangement joins TRBV25-1 to TRBJ1-1, with D perhaps matching TRBD1 (5 bases). The CDR3 is made up of 14 amino acids. V shed 3 bases and J shed 3 bases, with 11 bases lying between them. Germline CDR1 is MGHDK and CDR2 is SYGVNS. CDR3 region: CASSDRGRDTEAFF. The CDR3 bases are TGTGCCAGCAGTGACCGGGGGAGAGACACTGAAGCTTTCTTT.

The chain links TRBV20-1 to TRBJ1-1; D is unclear. The CDR3 consists of 12 residues. Per the germline V gene, CDR1 is DFQATT and CDR2 is SNEGSKA (reference sequence). The germline V and J ends were trimmed by 1 base and 5 bases, with 8 bases remaining between them. CDR3 protein: CSARAEPTEAFF. The CDR3 DNA sequence: TGCAGTGCTAGAGCAGAGCCTACTGAAGCTTTCTTT.

The chain uses TRBV20-1 and TRBJ1-3; D unclear. Trimming pared 0 bases from V and 3 bases from J, leaving 12 bases between. Germline CDR1 and CDR2: DFQATT and SNEGSKA (reference sequence). This CDR3 spans 15 amino acids. This chain's CDR3 is CSARDPSMGGNTIYF. The CDR3 DNA reads as TGCAGTGCTAGAGATCCCAGCATGGGTGGAAACACCATATATTTT.

The gene calls are TRBV19 and TRBJ1-2; no definite D call. CDR1 is LNHDA and CDR2 is SQIVND in the germline V gene (reference sequence). V lost 8 bases and J lost 5, with 12 bases in between. CDR3 length equals 12 residues. The CDR3: CASAFDLYGYTF. CDR3 in DNA: TGTGCCAGTGCTTTCGACTTATATGGCTACACCTTC.

The chain is built from TRBV3-1 and TRBJ2-5; TRBD1 might be the D (5 bases). The CDR3 is 12 amino acids. In germline, CDR1 is LGHDT, CDR2 YNNKEL (reference sequence). Trimming pared 5 bases from V and 5 bases from J, leaving 9 bases between. CDR3 coding DNA: TGTGCCAGCAGCTTCAGGGCCGAGACCCAGTACTTC. The encoded protein is CASSFRAETQYF.

The rearrangement joins TRBV30 to TRBJ1-5; D gene uncertain. Trimming stripped 5 bases from V and 1 base from J, with 9 bases between. The CDR3 contains 13 residues. CDR1 and CDR2 from the germline V gene are GTSNPN and SVGIG (reference sequence). Here the CDR3 DNA reads TGTGCCTGGTCGAAAAGCAGCAATCAGCCCCAGCATTTT. This gives the protein CAWSKSSNQPQHF.

The genes are TRBV18 and TRBJ1-2; the match to TRBD1 covers 7 bases. Germline lookup yields CDR1 KGHSH and CDR2 LQKENI. The CDR3 loop spans 15 amino acids. Trimming took 6 bases from V and 0 from J; bases not matched to a gene: 7. In DNA form, the CDR3 reads TGTGCCAGCTCTCCGGTCGGACAGGCTAACTATGGCTACACCTTC. Translating it yields CASSPVGQANYGYTF. Drawing the rest from reference TRBV18 and TRBJ1-2, the complete variable domain is NAGVMQNPRHLVRRRGQEARLRCSPMKGHSHVYWYRQLPEEGLKFMVYLQKENIIDESGMPKERFSAEFPKEGPSILRIQQVVRGDSAAYFCASSPVGQANYGYTFGSGTRLTVV.

CDR3 sequence reads: CASSGIDRGFDYGYTF. The CDR3, as DNA: TGCGCCAGCAGCGGGATCGACAGGGGATTTGACTATGGCTACACCTTC. The chain is built from TRBV4-1 and TRBJ1-2; 8 bases align to TRBD1. Trimming took 5 bases from V and 3 from J; bases not matched to a gene: 11. The CDR3 contains 16 residues. Per germline, CDR1 MGHRA and CDR2 YSYEKL.

This chain connects TRBV30 to TRBJ2-1, with 8 bases matching TRBD2. The CDR3 extends over 15 amino acids. Germline V gene sequence: CDR1 GTSNPN, CDR2 SVGIG (reference sequence). V was clipped by 3 bases and J by 7 bases; unmatched bases: 11. The CDR3 here is CAWSQSGGPLNEQFF. The CDR3 DNA is TGTGCCTGGAGCCAGTCGGGGGGGCCTCTGAATGAGCAGTTCTTC.